The text below deals with one TCR beta chain. The antigen it recognizes is unknown. No qualities accompany the bases; no much larger clone lies one base away. The CDR3 holds 16 amino acids from the cysteine to the phenylalanine. Left in the record is the CDR3 DNA by itself, 48 bases read in frame from the first base. The CDR1 and CDR2 encoded by the germline V gene are LGHNA and YNFKEQ. Here V drops 2 bases and J drops 2 bases, and the junction holds 6 bases not matched to any gene. Libraries were constructed by 5' RACE. Sequencing relied on an Illumina HiSeq 2000. A universal primer binding site was added through template switching, and the final cDNA carried a unique molecular identifier so that TCR cDNA molecules could be counted accurately. Specific primers in the conserved constant-segment region were used to synthesize first-strand cDNA for the TCR alpha and beta chains. Each cDNA library was double barcoded, with a SMART-Mk sample barcode plus Illumina barcodes, to control for contamination. TruSeq adapter sequences, together with Illumina sample barcodes, were added in two successive PCR steps. The TCR alpha and beta cDNA libraries were sequenced on the Illumina HiSeq platform using custom primers. Per the source publication's procedure: Unique molecular identifiers were extracted from raw reads with MiGEC, and CDR3 positions were determined with MiXCR. For each individual, recombination models were inferred using an EM algorithm with the repgenHMM and IGoR tools. Shared clonotypes were analyzed with the tcR package in R, and sharing was normalized by the product of cloneset sizes. To study raw recombination free of thymic and clonal selection effects, out-of-frame nonproductive sequences were analyzed. In-frame beta chains were kept once TCRdb had trimmed the public reads at Q25 with fastp and called clones with MiXCR. Duplicate CDR3 protein sequences are folded into a single record with the most common DNA and genes. These V and J calls are TCRdb output, not the study's own analysis. Across this sample there are 1,800,000 or so distinct CDR3 sequences, with around 33% seen only once. The ten largest clonotypes hold more than 0.25% of the sample.

All donors were healthy Caucasians. The data stem from a study of identical twins (dated by TCRdb to about 2016). For the wider study: TCR alpha and beta repertoires from monozygotic twins, unrelated adults of various ages and cord blood were deep-sequenced to test whether fetal clonotypes persist. To rule out contamination, the twin experiments were replicated at different times with different library preparation protocols.

What the study reported, not specific to this receptor: Fewer insertions were carried by abundant cord blood beta clonotypes, a similar but weaker trend appeared in young adult naive repertoires, and no such trend appeared in memory repertoires. The excess sharing between twins in beta out-of-frame sequences was weaker because fewer shared sequences reduced the signal-to-noise ratio. Invariant T cells such as MAIT and iNKT could partly confound zero-insertion analyses, though diverse VJ usage argued against this for most clonotypes. Because the same donors could not be followed over many years, conclusions were based on cross-sectional statistical analysis. In monozygotic twins, recombination models systematically underestimated out-of-frame TCR alpha sharing, but the models matched the sharing seen between unrelated individuals. Compared with coincidental sharing between unrelated individuals, out-of-frame TCR alpha sequences shared between twins had an excess of sequences with low generation probability.

The receptor comes from a newborn girl in good health. The sequencing sample was made of cord blood. The V and J genes are TRBV4-2 and TRBJ2-3, with 8 bases aligning to TRBD2. The CDR3 loop reads CASSQRSGSHTDTQYF. Here is the DNA: TGTGCCAGCAGCCAACGGAGCGGGAGCCACACAGATACGCAGTATTTT.